This T cell receptor (beta chain) was retrieved from a study of Ad26.COV2.S vaccination and SARS-CoV-2 variants. This table comes from immunoSEQ multiplex PCR, and its TCRdb copy is limited to in-frame clones, with some not included. This sample has some 250,000 clones; roughly 90% occur once, and the top ten carry about 10%. In germline, CDR1 is MNHEY, CDR2 SVGAGI. The germline V and J ends were trimmed by 4 bases and 5 bases, with 8 bases remaining between them. This CDR3 has 12 amino acids. The treatment is: some 19 received Ad26.COV2.S at low or high dose, single or two shots; 5 received placebo; per-sample allocation not given. The investigators took samples on day 63 after the first vaccine or placebo injection.

V and J are TRBV6-5 and TRBJ2-5; D may be TRBD1 (5 bases). The sample in question was peripheral blood, obtained in a trial of Ad26.COV2.S vaccine versus placebo. This TCR derives from a person between 18 and 65 years old who received the Ad26.COV2.S COVID-19 vaccine or a placebo. DNA of the CDR3: TGTGCCAGCAGTTCAGGGTCGGAGACCCAGTACTTC. It translates to CASSSGSETQYF.